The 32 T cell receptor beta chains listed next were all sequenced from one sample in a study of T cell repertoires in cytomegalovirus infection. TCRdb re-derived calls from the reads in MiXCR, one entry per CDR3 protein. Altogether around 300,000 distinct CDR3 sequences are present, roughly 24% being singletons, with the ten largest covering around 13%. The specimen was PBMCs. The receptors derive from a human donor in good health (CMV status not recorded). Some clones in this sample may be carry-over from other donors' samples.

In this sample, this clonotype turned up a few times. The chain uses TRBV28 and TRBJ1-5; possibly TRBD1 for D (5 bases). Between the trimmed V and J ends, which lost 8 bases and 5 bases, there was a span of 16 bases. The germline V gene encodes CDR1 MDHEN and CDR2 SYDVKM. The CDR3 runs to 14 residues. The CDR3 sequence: CASEPGPRDQPQHF. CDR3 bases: TGTGCCAGCGAACCGGGGCCTAGGGATCAGCCCCAGCATTTT.

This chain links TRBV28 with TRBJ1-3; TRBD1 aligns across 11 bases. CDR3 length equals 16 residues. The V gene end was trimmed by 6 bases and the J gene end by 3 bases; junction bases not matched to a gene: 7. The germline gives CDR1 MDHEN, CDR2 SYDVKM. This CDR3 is CASSPAGTGGGNTIYF. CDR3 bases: TGTGCCAGCAGCCCCGCGGGGACAGGGGGTGGAAACACCATATATTTT.

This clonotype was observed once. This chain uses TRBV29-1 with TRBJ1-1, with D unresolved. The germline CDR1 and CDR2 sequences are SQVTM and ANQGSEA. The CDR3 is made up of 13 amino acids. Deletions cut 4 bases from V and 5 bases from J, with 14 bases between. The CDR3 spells CSVARPERTEAFF. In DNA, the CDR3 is TGCAGCGTTGCCCGACCCGAACGGACTGAAGCTTTCTTT.

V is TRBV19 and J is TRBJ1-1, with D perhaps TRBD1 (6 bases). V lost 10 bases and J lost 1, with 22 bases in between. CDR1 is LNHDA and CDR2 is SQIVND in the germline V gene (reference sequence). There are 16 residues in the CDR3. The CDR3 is CATIDRGGARNTEAFF. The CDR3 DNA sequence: TGTGCCACCATCGACCGGGGGGGGGCGAGGAACACTGAAGCTTTCTTT.

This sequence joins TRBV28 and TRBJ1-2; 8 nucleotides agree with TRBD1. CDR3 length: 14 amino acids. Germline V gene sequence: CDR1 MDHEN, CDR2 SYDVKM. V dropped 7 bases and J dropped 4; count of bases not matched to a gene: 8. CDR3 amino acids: CASIPQGAGYGYTF. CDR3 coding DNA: TGTGCCAGCATTCCCCAGGGGGCTGGCTATGGCTACACCTTC.

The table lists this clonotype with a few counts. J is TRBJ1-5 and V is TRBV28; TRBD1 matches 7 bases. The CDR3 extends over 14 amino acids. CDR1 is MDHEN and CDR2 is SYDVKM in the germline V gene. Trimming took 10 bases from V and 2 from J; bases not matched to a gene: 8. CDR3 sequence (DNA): TGTGCCACTCAGGAGGGGGCAGGCAATCAGCCCCAGCATTTT. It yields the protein CATQEGAGNQPQHF.

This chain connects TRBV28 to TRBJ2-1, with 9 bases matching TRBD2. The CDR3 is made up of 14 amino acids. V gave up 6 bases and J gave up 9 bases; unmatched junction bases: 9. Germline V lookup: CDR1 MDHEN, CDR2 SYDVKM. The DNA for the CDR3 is TGTGCCAGCAGCGGAATAGCGGGAGTGGGTGAGCAGTTCTTC. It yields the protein CASSGIAGVGEQFF.

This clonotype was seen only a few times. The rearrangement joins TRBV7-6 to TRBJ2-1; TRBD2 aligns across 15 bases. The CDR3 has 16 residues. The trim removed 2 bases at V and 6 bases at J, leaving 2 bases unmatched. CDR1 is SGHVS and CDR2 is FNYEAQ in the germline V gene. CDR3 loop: CASSLLGLAGGNEQFF. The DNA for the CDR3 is TGTGCCAGCAGCTTACTGGGACTAGCGGGAGGCAATGAGCAGTTCTTC.

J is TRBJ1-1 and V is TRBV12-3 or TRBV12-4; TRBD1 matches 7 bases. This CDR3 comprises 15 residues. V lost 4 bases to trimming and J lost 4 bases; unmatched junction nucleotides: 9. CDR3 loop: CASSSQTGLGTEAFF. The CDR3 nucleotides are TGTGCCAGCAGTTCCCAGACAGGGCTGGGCACTGAAGCTTTCTTT.

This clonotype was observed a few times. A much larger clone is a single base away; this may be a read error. The DNA of the CDR3 is TGTGCCAGCAGCTTCCCGAACACTGAAGCTTTCTTT. Translated: CASSFPNTEAFF. The chain links TRBV7-2 to TRBJ1-1; D remains ambiguous. Germline-derived CDR1 and CDR2 are SGHTA and FQGNSA. V was shortened by 3 bases and J by 1 base, with 3 bases between the two germline ends. The CDR3 is 12 amino acids.

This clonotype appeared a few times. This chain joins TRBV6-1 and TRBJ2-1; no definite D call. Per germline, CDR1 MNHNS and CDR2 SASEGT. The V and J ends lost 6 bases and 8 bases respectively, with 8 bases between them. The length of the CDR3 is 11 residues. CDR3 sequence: CASSTRYEQFF. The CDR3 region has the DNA TGTGCCAGCAGCACCAGGTATGAGCAGTTCTTC.

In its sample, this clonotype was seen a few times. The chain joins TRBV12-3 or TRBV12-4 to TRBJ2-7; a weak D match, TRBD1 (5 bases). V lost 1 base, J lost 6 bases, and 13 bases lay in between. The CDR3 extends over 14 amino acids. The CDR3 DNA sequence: TGTGCCAGCAGTTTAGGGCAGGGTCCTGCCGAGCAGTACTTC. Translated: CASSLGQGPAEQYF.

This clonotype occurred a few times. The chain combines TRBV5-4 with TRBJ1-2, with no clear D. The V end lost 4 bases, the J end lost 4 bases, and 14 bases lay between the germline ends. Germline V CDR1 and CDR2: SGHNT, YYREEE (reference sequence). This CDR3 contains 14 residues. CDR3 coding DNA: TGTGCCAGCAGCCCCCGTCAGCAACCCTATGGCTACACCTTC. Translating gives CASSPRQQPYGYTF.

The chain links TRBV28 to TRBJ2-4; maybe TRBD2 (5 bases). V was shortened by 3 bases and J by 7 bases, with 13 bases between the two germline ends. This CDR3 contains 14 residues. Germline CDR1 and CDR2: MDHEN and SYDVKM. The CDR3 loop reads CASSLQSRTNIQYF. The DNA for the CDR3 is TGTGCCAGCAGTTTGCAAAGCAGGACTAACATTCAGTACTTC.

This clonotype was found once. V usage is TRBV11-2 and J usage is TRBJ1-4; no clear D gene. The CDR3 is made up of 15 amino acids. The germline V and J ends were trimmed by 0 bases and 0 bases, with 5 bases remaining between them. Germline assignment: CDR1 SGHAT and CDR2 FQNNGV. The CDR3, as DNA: TGTGCCAGCAGCTTAGATGGGGCAACTAATGAAAAACTGTTTTTT. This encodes CASSLDGATNEKLFF.

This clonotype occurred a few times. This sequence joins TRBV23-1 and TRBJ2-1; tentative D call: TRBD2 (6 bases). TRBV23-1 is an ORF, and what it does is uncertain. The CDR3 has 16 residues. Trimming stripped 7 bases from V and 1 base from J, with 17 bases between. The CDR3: CASTAGPLRSYNEQFF. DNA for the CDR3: TGCGCCAGCACCGCGGGGCCTTTAAGATCCTACAATGAGCAGTTCTTC.

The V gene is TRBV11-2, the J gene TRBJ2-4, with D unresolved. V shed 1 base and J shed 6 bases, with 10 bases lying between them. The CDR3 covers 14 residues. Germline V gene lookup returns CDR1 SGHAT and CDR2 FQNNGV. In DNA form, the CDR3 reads TGTGCCAGCAGCTTAGGGGGTAGAGTAAACATTCAGTACTTC. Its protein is CASSLGGRVNIQYF.

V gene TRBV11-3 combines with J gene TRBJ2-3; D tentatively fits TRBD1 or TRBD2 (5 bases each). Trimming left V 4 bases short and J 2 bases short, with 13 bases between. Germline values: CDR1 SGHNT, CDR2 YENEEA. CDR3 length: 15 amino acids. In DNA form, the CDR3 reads TGTGCCAGCAGCTCGGGGAGAGGGGCCACAGATACGCAGTATTTT. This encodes CASSSGRGATDTQYF.

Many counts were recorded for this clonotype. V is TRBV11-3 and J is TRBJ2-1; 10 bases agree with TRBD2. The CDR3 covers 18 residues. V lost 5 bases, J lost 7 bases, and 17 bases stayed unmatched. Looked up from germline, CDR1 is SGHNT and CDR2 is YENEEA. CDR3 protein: CASSLPLLKREGRNEQFF. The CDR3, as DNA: TGTGCCAGCAGCCTCCCTCTTCTTAAGCGGGAGGGTAGGAATGAGCAGTTCTTC.

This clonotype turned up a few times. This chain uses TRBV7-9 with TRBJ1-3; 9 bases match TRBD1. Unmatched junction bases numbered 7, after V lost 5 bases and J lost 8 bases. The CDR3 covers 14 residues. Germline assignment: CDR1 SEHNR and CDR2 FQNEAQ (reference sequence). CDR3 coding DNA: TGTGCCAGCAGCGACAGACAGGGGGTAGACACCATATATTTT. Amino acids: CASSDRQGVDTIYF.

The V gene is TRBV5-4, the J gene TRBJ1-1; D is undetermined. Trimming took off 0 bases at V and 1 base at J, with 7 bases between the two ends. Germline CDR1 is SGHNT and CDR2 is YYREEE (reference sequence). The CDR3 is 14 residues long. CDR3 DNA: TGTGCCAGCAGCTTGGAAAGAAGGAACACTGAAGCTTTCTTT. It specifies CASSLERRNTEAFF.

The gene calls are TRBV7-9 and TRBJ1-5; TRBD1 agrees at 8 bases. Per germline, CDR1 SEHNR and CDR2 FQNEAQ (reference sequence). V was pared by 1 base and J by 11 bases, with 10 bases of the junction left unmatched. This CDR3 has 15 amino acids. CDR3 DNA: TGTGCCAGCAGCTTAGGACAGGGGCCCCAATTGGCCCAGCATTTT. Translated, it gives CASSLGQGPQLAQHF.

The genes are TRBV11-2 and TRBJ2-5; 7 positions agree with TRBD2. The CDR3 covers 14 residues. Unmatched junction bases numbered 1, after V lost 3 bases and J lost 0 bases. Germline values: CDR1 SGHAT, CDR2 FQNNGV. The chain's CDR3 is CASSFLADQETQYF. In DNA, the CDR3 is TGTGCCAGCAGCTTTCTAGCGGACCAAGAGACCCAGTACTTC.

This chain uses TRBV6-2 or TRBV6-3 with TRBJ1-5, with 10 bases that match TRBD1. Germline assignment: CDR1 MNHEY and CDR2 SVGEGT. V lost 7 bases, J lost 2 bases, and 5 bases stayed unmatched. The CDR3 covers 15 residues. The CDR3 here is CASTSGTGGNQPQHF. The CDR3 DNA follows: TGTGCCAGCACCTCAGGGACAGGGGGCAATCAGCCCCAGCATTTT.

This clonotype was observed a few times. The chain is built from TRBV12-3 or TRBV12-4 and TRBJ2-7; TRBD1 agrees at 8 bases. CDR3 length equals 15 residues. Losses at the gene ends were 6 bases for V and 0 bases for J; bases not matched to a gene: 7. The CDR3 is CASRLGQGISYEQYF. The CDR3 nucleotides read TGTGCCAGCAGACTAGGACAGGGTATCTCCTACGAGCAGTACTTC.

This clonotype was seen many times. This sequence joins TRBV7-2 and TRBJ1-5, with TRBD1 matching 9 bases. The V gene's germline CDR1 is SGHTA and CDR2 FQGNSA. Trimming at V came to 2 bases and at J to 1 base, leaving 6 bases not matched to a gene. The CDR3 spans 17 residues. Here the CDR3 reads CASSLLQGAGSNQPQHF. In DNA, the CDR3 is TGTGCCAGCAGCTTACTACAGGGGGCTGGAAGCAATCAGCCCCAGCATTTT.

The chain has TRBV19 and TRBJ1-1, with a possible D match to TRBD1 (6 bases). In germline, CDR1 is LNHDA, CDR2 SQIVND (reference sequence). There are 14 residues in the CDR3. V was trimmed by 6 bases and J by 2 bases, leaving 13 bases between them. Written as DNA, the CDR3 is TGTGCCAGTAGGGCGGGGGGCAAAAACACTGAAGCTTTCTTT. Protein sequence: CASRAGGKNTEAFF.

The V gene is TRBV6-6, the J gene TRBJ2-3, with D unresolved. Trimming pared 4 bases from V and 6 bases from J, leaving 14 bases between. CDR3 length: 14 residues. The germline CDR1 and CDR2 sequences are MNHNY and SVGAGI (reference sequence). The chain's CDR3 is CASSSDPGSDTQYF. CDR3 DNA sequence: TGTGCCAGCAGTTCTGACCCTGGGTCGGATACGCAGTATTTT.

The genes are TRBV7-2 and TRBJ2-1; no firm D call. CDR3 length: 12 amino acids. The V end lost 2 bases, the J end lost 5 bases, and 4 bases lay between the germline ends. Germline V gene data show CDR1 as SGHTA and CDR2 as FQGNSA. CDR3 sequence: CASSLMHNEQFF. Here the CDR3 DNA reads TGTGCCAGCAGCTTAATGCACAATGAGCAGTTCTTC.

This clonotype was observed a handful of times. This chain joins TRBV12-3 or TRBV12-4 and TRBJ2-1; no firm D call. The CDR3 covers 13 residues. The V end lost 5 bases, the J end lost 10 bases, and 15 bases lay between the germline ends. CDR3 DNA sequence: TGTGCCAGCAGTCTCCCCCCTAGTGAGGAGCAGTTCTTC. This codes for CASSLPPSEEQFF.

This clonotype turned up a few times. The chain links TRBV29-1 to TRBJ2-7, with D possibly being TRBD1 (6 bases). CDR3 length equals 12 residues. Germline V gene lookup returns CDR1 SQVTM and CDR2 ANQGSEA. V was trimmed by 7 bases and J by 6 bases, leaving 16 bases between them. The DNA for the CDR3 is TGCAGCGCCCGACAGGTCCCTGGCGAGCAGTACTTC. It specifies CSARQVPGEQYF.

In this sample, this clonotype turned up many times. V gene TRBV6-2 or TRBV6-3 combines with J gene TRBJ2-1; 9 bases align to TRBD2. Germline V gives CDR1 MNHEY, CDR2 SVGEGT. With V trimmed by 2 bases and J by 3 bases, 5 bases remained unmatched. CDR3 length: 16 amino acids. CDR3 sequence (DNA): TGTGCCAGCAGTTACCCGACTAGCGGATTCTACAATGAGCAGTTCTTC. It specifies CASSYPTSGFYNEQFF.